These T cell receptor beta chains were read from a single sample in a study of blood T cell repertoires in COVID-19. Assay: immunoSEQ multiplex PCR; the TCRdb copy retains only in-frame clones and omits some. Of 150,000 or so clones listed, 85% to 90% are singletons. Material: peripheral blood. The receptors were sampled from a man of 80 years or more with acute or convalescent COVID-19. CDR3s include the opening cysteine and the closing phenylalanine or tryptophan. Fields, in order: CDR3 DNA, CDR3 protein, V gene, J gene, clone size, D gene. A D gene is named only where the DNA matches it firmly. Size is stated for part of the rows, as once, few or many counts, or as a class when the clone is expanded.

TGTGCCAGCAGCTGGACCGCGAGGGCGACCACCGGGGAGCTGTTTTTT	CASSWTARATTGELFF	TRBV5-8	TRBJ2-2	few	-
TGTGCCAGCAGCCACCCCGGGACAGGGGTTGAAAAACTGTTTTTT	CASSHPGTGVEKLFF	TRBV5-5	TRBJ1-4	-	TRBD1
TGCAGCGGCAGGGAACTGAACACTGAAGCTTTCTTT	CSGRELNTEAFF	TRBV29-1	TRBJ1-1	-	-
TGCGCCAGCAGTCCAGGGGGCTCTGGAAACACCATATATTTT	CASSPGGSGNTIYF	TRBV5-1	TRBJ1-3	-	TRBD1
TGTGCCAGCAGCTACACAGGTTATAATTCACCCCTCCACTTT	CASSYTGYNSPLHF	TRBV7-2	TRBJ1-6	-	-
TGCGCCAGCAGCTCCGGGACTAGCCGAACCTACGAGCAGTACTTC	CASSSGTSRTYEQYF	TRBV5-1	TRBJ2-7	once	TRBD2
TGCGCCAGCAGCCCGCAGGGACAGGGGAGCGGGGGCTACGAGCAGTACTTC	CASSPQGQGSGGYEQYF	TRBV5-1	TRBJ2-7	-	TRBD1
TGCGCCAGCTCAGCGGGGGCGCACGACAATGAGCAGTTCTTC	CASSAGAHDNEQFF	TRBV5-1	TRBJ2-1	once	TRBD2
TGTGCCAGCAGCCAAGGAAGGGGTGGTGAGGGCTACACCTTC	CASSQGRGGEGYTF	TRBV3-1/TRBV3-2	TRBJ1-2	-	-
TGTGCCAGCAAGGGGGAGTTCATAGACATTCAGTACTTC	CASKGEFIDIQYF	TRBV2	TRBJ2-4	-	-
TGTGCCAGCAGCGGCGGGACTAGCGGGCAAGAGACCCAGTACTTC	CASSGGTSGQETQYF	TRBV9	TRBJ2-5	-	TRBD2
TGTGCCAGCAGTTTAACAGGAACCTATGGCTACACCTTC	CASSLTGTYGYTF	TRBV28	TRBJ1-2	-	-
TGTGCCAGCGGAGTGTGGGCCGGGGAGCTGTTTTTT	CASGVWAGELFF	TRBV6-5	TRBJ2-2	once	-
TGTGCCAGCAGTTCATCTAGGCGGGAATCCTACGAGCAGTACTTC	CASSSSRRESYEQYF	TRBV7-8	TRBJ2-7	-	-
TGTGCCAGCAGCTCTTCCAAGGACAGGGGGGGATACAATGAGCAGTTCTTC	CASSSSKDRGGYNEQFF	TRBV5-4	TRBJ2-1	-	TRBD1
TGTGCCAGTAGCACCCTCCTGGGACAAGAAAATCAGCCCCAGCATTTT	CASSTLLGQENQPQHF	TRBV19	TRBJ1-5	-	-
TGTGCCAGCAGCCAAGATCCGGGACAGGGCTCCTACAATGAGCAGTTCTTC	CASSQDPGQGSYNEQFF	TRBV3-1/TRBV3-2	TRBJ2-1	few	TRBD1
TGTGCCAGCTCTCAGACTAGCCCGAACACCGGGGAGCTGTTTTTT	CASSQTSPNTGELFF	TRBV18	TRBJ2-2	few	TRBD2
TGTGCCAGCAGCTTCCCAGGGGACCCATATAATTCACCCCTCCACTTT	CASSFPGDPYNSPLHF	TRBV5-4	TRBJ1-6	once	-
TGTGCCAGCAGTTTGCCAGGGCATGGCTACACCTTC	CASSLPGHGYTF	TRBV12-3/TRBV12-4	TRBJ1-2	-	-
TGTGCCAGCAGCTTGGGAGGGACAGGGTGGGTAGAGACCCAGTACTTC	CASSLGGTGWVETQYF	TRBV5-6	TRBJ2-5	once	TRBD1
TGTGCCAGCAGCTTGACCGGGAGAGGATATGGCTACACCTTC	CASSLTGRGYGYTF	TRBV11-1	TRBJ1-2	few	-
TGTGCCAGCAGTCCCGAACCATGGGACAGGGAAGGTTTT	CASSPEPWDREGF	TRBV6-5	TRBJ1-3	-	TRBD1
TGTGCCAGCAGCTTACAGACATACACGCAGTATTTT	CASSLQTYTQYF	TRBV11-2	TRBJ2-3	-	-
TGCGCCAGCAGCTCCACAGGGGCGCTAGGCACCGGGGAGCTGTTTTTT	CASSSTGALGTGELFF	TRBV5-1	TRBJ2-2	-	TRBD1
TGTGCCAGTAGGGGGGGTTGGGTGCAGCATTTT	CASRGGWVQHF	TRBV19	TRBJ1-5	-	-
TGTGCCAGCAGCCCTGCGTTGGGCAATCAGCCCCAGCATTTT	CASSPALGNQPQHF	TRBV3-1/TRBV3-2	TRBJ1-5	-	-
TGCGCCAGCAGCTTGGTCCCGACAGGGAGGGAGACCCAGTACTTC	CASSLVPTGRETQYF	TRBV5-1	TRBJ2-5	-	-
TGTGCCAGCAGAATGGGGGGAACAGATACGCAGTATTTT	CASRMGGTDTQYF	TRBV6-5	TRBJ2-3	-	-
TGTGCCAGCAGCCGAGGACTAGCGGAATACAATGAGCAGTTCTTC	CASSRGLAEYNEQFF	TRBV3-1/TRBV3-2	TRBJ2-1	-	TRBD2
TGTGCCAGCAGCTTAGGCGCTCTGCAGCCCCAGCATTTT	CASSLGALQPQHF	TRBV11-2	TRBJ1-5	-	-
TGCGCCAGCAGCTTGGTCGGAGCGGGAGGGCCAACAGATACGCAGTATTTT	CASSLVGAGGPTDTQYF	TRBV5-1	TRBJ2-3	once	TRBD2
TGCAGCGCATCGCCCGGGACAGGGGGTACCGGGGAGCTGTTTTTT	CSASPGTGGTGELFF	TRBV29-1	TRBJ2-2	-	TRBD1
TGTGCCACCGGACTAGCGGGACTTGAGCAGTTCTTC	CATGLAGLEQFF	TRBV6-5	TRBJ2-1	few	TRBD2
TGTGCCTGGAGGCCCATAGCAGGGGGCTACGAGCAGTACTTC	CAWRPIAGGYEQYF	TRBV30	TRBJ2-7	-	TRBD1